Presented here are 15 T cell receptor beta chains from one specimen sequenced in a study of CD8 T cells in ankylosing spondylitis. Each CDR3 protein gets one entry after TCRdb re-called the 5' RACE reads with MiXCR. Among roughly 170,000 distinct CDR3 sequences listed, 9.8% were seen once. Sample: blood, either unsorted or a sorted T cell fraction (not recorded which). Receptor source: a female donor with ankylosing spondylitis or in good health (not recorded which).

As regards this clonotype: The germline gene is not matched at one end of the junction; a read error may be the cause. This chain's CDR3 is CASSLSGGFSHEQYF. DNA of the CDR3: TGTGCCAGCAGCTTGTCCGGAGGGTTCTCCCACGAGCAGTACTTC. This chain uses TRBV7-9 with TRBJ2-7; D is possibly TRBD2 (6 bases). The CDR3 totals 15 residues. Germline V lookup: CDR1 SEHNR, CDR2 FQNEAQ (reference sequence).

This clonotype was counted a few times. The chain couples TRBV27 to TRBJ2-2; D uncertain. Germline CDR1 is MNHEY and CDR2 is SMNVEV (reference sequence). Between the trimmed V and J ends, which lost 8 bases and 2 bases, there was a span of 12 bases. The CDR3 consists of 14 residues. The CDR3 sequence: CASLRYTNTGELFF. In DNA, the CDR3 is TGTGCCAGCCTTCGGTACACTAACACCGGGGAGCTGTTTTTT.

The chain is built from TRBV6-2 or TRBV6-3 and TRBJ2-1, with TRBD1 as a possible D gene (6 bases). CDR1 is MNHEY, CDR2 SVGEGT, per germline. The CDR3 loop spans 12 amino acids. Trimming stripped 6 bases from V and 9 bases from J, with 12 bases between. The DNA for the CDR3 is TGTGCCAGCAGCTCCAACAGGGTTGAGCAGTTCTTC. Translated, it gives CASSSNRVEQFF.

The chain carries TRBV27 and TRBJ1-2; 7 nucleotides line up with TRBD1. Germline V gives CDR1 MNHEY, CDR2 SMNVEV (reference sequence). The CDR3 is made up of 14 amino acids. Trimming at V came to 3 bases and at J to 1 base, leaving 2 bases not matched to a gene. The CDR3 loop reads CASSFGTDNYGYTF. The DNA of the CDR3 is TGTGCCAGCAGTTTCGGGACAGATAACTATGGCTACACCTTC.

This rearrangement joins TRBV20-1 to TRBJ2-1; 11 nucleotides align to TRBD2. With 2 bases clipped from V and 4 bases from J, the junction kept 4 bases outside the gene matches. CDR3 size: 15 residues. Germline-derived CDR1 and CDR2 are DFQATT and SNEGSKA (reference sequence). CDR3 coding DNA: TGCAGTGCTAGAACGGGGACTAGCGGATACAATGAGCAGTTCTTC. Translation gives CSARTGTSGYNEQFF.

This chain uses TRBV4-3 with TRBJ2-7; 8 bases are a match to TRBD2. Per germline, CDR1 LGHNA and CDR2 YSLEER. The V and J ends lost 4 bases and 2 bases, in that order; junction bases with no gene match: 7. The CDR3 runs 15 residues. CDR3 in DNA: TGCGCCAGCAGCCCCAGCGGGAGTGAGGCCTACGAGCAGTACTTC. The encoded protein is CASSPSGSEAYEQYF.

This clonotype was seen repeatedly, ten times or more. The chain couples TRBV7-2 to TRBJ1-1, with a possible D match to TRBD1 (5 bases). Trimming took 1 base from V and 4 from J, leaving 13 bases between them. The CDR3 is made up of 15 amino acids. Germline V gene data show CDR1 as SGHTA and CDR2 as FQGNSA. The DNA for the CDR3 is TGTGCCAGCAGCTTAGGTAATCAGGGACCCACTGAAGCTTTCTTT. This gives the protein CASSLGNQGPTEAFF.

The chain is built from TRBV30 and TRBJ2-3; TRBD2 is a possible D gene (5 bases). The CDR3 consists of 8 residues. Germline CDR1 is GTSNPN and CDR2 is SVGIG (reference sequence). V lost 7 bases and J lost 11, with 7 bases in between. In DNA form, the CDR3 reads TGTGCCTCGGGGAAGCAGTATTTT. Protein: CASGKQYF.

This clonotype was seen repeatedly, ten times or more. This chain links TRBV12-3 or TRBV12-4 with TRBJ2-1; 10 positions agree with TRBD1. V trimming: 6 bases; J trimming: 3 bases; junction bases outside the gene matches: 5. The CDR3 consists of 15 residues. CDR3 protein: CASSRGQGIYNEQFF. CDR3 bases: TGTGCCAGCAGCCGGGGACAGGGGATCTACAATGAGCAGTTCTTC.

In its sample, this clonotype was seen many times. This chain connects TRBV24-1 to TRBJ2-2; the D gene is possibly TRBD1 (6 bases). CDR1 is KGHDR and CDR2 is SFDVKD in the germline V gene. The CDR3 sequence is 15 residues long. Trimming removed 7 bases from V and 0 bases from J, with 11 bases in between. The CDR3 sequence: CATRTGQTNTGELFF. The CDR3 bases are TGTGCCACCAGGACGGGACAAACGAACACCGGGGAGCTGTTTTTT.

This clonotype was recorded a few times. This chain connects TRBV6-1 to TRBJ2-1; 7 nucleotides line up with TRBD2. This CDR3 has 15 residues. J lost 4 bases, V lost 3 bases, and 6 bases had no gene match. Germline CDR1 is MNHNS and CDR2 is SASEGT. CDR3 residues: CASSDGAGVYNEQFF. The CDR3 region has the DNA TGTGCCAGCAGTGACGGGGCGGGAGTGTACAATGAGCAGTTCTTC.

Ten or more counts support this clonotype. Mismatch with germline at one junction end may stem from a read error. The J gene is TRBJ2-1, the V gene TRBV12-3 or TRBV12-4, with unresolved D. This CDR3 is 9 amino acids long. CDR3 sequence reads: CASSFAGPF. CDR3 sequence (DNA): TGTGCCAGCAGTTTTGCTGGGCCCTTT.

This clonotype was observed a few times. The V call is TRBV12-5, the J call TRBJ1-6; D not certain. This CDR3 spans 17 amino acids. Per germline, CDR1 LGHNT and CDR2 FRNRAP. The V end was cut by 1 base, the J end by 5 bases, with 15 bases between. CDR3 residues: CASGLGVRIGNNSPLHF. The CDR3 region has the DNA TGTGCTAGTGGTTTGGGGGTCAGGATTGGGAATAATTCACCCCTCCACTTT.

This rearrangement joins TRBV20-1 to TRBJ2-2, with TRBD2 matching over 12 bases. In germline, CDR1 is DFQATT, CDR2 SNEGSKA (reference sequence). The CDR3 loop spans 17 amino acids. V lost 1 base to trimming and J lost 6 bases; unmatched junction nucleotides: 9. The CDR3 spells CSARGPLAGGLAGELFF. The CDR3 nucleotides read TGCAGTGCTAGAGGCCCCCTAGCGGGAGGGCTCGCCGGGGAGCTGTTTTTT.

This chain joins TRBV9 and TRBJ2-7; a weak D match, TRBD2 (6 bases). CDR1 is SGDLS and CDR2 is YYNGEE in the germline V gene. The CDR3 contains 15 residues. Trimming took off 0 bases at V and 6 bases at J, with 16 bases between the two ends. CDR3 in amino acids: CASSVDAAGRGEQYF. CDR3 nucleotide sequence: TGTGCCAGCAGCGTAGACGCTGCCGGGAGAGGCGAGCAGTACTTC.